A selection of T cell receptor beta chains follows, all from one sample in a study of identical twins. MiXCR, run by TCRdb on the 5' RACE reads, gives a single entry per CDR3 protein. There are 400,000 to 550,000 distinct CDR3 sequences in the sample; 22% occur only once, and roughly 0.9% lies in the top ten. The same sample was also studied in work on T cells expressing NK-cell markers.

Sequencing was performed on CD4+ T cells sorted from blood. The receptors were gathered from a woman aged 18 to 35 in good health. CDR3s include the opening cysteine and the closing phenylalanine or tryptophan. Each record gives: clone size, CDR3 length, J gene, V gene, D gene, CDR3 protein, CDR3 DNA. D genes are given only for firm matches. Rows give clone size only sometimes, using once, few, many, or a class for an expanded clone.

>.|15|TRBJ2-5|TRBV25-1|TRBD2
CASTAKRGGLETQYF
TGTGCCAGCACGGCCAAGCGGGGGGGCCTTGAGACCCAGTACTTC
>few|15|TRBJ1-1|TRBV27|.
CASSLSRSMNTEAFF
TGTGCCAGCAGTTTATCGCGGAGCATGAACACTGAAGCTTTCTTT
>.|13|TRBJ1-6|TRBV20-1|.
CSARDRNNSPLHF
TGCAGTGCTAGGGACAGAAATAATTCACCCCTCCACTTT
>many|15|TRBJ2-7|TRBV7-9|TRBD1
CASTPSTGEFYEQYF
TGTGCCAGCACCCCCAGTACAGGGGAATTTTACGAGCAGTACTTC
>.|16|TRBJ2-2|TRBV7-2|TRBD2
CASSLERASGSKELFF
TGTGCCAGCAGCTTAGAACGGGCTAGCGGGAGTAAGGAGCTGTTTTTT
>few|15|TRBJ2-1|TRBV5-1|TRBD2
CASSLAPNSGGEQFF
TGCGCCAGCAGCTTGGCACCAAATAGCGGGGGTGAGCAGTTCTTC
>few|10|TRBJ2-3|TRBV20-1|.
CSARLDTQYF
TGCAGTGCTAGACTAGATACGCAGTATTTT
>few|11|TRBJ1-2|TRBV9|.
CASGGGAGYTF
TGTGCCAGCGGGGGGGGAGCTGGCTACACCTTC
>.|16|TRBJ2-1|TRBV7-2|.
CASSLWLAGDDNEQFF
TGTGCCAGCAGCTTATGGTTAGCCGGGGACGACAATGAGCAGTTCTTC
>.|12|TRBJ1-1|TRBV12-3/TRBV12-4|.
CASALLNTEAFF
TGTGCCAGCGCCTTATTGAACACTGAAGCTTTCTTT
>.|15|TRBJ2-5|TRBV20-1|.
CSANLPSPASETQYF
TGCAGTGCTAATCTCCCTAGCCCAGCAAGTGAGACCCAGTACTTC
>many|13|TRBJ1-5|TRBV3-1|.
CASSLTRGQPQHF
TGTGCCAGCAGCCTAACCCGGGGCCAGCCCCAGCATTTT
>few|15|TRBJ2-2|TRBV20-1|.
CSAHLAGRNTGELFF
TGCAGTGCTCACCTCGCAGGGCGAAACACCGGGGAGCTGTTTTTT
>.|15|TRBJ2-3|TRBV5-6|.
CASSLVSKLTDTQYF
TGTGCCAGCAGCTTGGTATCGAAACTCACAGATACGCAGTATTTT
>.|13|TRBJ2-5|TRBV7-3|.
CASSNGQRETQYF
TGTGCCAGCAGCAACGGGCAAAGGGAGACCCAGTACTTC
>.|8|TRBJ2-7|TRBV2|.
CATRPPYF
TGTGCCACCCGTCCCCCGTACTTC
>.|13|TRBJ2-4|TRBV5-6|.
CASSLSPGDIQYF
TGTGCCAGCAGCTTGAGCCCCGGGGACATTCAGTACTTC
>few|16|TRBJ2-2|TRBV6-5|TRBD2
CASSYSSGTSTGELFF
TGTGCCAGCAGCTACTCTAGCGGTACTTCCACCGGGGAGCTGTTTTTT
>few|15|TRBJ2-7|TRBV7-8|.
CASSLVGDSIYEQYF
TGTGCCAGCAGCTTAGTAGGCGACTCCATCTACGAGCAGTACTTC
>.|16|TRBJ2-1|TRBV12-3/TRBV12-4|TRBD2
CASRPGGISSYNEQFF
TGTGCCAGCAGACCGGGGGGAATCAGCTCCTACAATGAGCAGTTCTTC
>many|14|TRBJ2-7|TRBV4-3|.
CASSQDRASYEQYF
TGCGCCAGCAGCCAAGATCGGGCTTCCTACGAGCAGTACTTC
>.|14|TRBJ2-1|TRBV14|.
CASSQAQARGEQFF
TGTGCCAGCAGCCAAGCACAGGCGAGGGGTGAGCAGTTCTTC
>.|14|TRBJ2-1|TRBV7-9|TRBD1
CASDRDSLHNEQLF
TGTGCCAGCGACCGGGACAGCCTCCACAATGAGCAGCTCTTC
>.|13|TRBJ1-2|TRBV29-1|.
CSVDSGASFGYTF
TGCAGCGTTGATTCAGGGGCTTCATTTGGCTACACCTTC
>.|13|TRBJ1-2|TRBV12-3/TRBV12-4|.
CASSNYRRYGYTF
TGTGCCAGCAGCAACTACAGGCGCTATGGCTACACCTTC
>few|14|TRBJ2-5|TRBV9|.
CASSPGGWGETQYF
TGTGCCAGCAGCCCCGGGGGTTGGGGCGAGACCCAGTACTTC
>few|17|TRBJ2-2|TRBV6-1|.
CASTPRGQLLGTGELFF
TGTGCCAGCACCCCTCGGGGTCAGCTCCTGGGGACCGGGGAGCTGTTTTTT
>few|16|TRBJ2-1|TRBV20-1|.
CSARDRRGSSYNEQFF
TGCAGTGCTAGAGATCGGAGGGGAAGCTCCTACAATGAGCAGTTCTTC
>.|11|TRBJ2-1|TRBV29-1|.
CSAMTDNEQFF
TGCAGCGCTATGACAGACAATGAGCAGTTCTTC
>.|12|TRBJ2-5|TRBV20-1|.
CSAQANPETQYF
TGCAGTGCCCAAGCGAACCCAGAGACCCAGTACTTC
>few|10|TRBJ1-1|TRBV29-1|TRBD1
CSVGQDEAFF
TGCAGCGTAGGACAGGACGAAGCTTTCTTT
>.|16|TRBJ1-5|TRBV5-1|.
CASRRSPTAPNQPQHF
TGCGCCAGCAGAAGATCCCCGACAGCTCCCAATCAGCCCCAGCATTTT
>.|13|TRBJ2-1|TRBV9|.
CASSEGGIHEQFF
TGTGCCAGCAGCGAGGGTGGTATCCATGAGCAGTTCTTC
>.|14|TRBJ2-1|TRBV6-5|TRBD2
CASSLLAGGDEQFF
TGTGCCAGCAGTTTACTAGCGGGAGGCGATGAGCAGTTCTTC
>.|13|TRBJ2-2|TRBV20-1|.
CSARRIGTGELFF
TGCAGTGCTAGACGCATCGGAACCGGGGAGCTGTTTTTT
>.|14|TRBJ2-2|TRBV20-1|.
CSAASQGLTGELFF
TGCAGTGCGGCCTCTCAGGGACTCACCGGGGAGCTGTTTTTT
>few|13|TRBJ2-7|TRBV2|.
CASKGRGLYEQYF
TGTGCCAGCAAGGGCAGGGGTCTATACGAGCAGTACTTC
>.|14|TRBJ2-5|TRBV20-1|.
CSAESMDQQETQYF
TGCAGTGCTGAGTCGATGGACCAACAAGAGACCCAGTACTTC
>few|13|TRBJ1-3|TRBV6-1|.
CASSQESRNTIYF
TGTGCCAGCAGCCAAGAATCGAGAAACACCATATATTTT
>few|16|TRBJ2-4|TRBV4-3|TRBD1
CASSHGQGREGNIQYF
TGCGCCAGCAGCCACGGACAGGGGAGAGAGGGGAACATTCAGTACTTC
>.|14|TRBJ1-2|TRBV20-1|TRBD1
CSARGRDSNYGYTF
TGCAGTGCTAGAGGCCGGGACAGCAACTATGGCTACACCTTC
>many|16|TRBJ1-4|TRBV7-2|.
CASSPQLGATNEKLFF
TGTGCCAGCAGCCCCCAACTGGGGGCAACTAATGAAAAACTGTTTTTT
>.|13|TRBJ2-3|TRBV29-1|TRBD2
CSVRGRTGRTQYF
TGCAGCGTGCGGGGGAGAACCGGCCGTACGCAGTATTTT
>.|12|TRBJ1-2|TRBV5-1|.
CASSPMGYGYTF
TGCGCCAGCAGCCCCATGGGGTATGGCTACACCTTC
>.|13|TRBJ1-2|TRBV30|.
CAWSLRSFYGYTF
TGTGCCTGGAGTTTGAGGTCTTTCTATGGCTACACCTTC
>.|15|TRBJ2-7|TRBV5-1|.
CASSVTQGSTYEQYF
TGCGCCAGCAGCGTAACCCAGGGGTCCACCTACGAGCAGTACTTC
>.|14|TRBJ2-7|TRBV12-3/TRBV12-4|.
CASSSDRNSYEQYF
TGTGCCAGCAGTTCGGACCGAAACTCCTACGAGCAGTACTTC
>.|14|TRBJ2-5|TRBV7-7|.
CASSFRTSSETQYF
TGTGCTAGCAGCTTCCGAACTAGCTCAGAGACCCAGTACTTC
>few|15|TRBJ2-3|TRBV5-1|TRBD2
CASSKVRLAGDTQYF
TGCGCCAGCAGCAAGGTTAGACTAGCAGGGGATACGCAGTATTTT
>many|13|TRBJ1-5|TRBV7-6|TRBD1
CASSSGQFQPQHF
TGTGCCAGCAGCTCGGGACAGTTCCAGCCCCAGCATTTT
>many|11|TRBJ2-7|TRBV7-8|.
CASSYDTEQYF
TGTGCCAGCAGCTATGACACAGAGCAGTACTTC
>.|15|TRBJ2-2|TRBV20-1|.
CSAQDRRGNTGELFF
TGCAGTGCTCAAGATAGGAGGGGCAACACCGGGGAGCTGTTTTTT
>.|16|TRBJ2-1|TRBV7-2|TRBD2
CASSFGGTSSYNEQFF
TGTGCCAGCAGCTTCGGGGGGACTAGCTCCTACAATGAGCAGTTCTTC
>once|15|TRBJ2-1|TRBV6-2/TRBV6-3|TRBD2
CASSYGTSSYNEQFF
TGTGCCAGCAGTTACGGGACTAGTTCCTACAATGAGCAGTTCTTC
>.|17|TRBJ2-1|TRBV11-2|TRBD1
CASSFLGLRQGYNEQFF
TGTGCCAGCAGCTTCCTAGGACTACGACAGGGGTACAATGAGCAGTTCTTC
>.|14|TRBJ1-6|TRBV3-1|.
CASSRSRRNSPLHF
TGTGCCAGCAGCCGGTCAAGAAGGAATTCACCCCTCCACTTT
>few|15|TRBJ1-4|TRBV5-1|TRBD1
CASSHDPQGNEKLFF
TGCGCCAGCAGCCACGATCCACAGGGGAACGAAAAACTGTTTTTT
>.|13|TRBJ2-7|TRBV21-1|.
CASRTSGMREQYF
TGTGCCAGCAGAACTAGCGGGATGAGGGAGCAGTACTTC
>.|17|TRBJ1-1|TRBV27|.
CASSLSPAGATNTEAFF
TGTGCCAGCAGTTTAAGTCCGGCAGGGGCTACGAACACTGAAGCTTTCTTT
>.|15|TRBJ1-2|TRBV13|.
CASSFLDSRRYGYTF
TGTGCCAGCAGCTTTCTAGACAGTAGACGCTATGGCTACACCTTC